The 25 T cell receptor beta chains in this list originate from one sample, sequenced in a study of T-cell reconstitution after alpha-beta-depleted transplantation in children. The TCRbeta library was prepared with unique molecular identifiers. TCRdb called the PCR reads again in MiXCR, with one record for every CDR3 protein. The sample has 130,000 to 150,000 distinct CDR3 sequences; 8.5% to 10% are singletons. The source material was PBMCs, mostly from graft donor cells, sampled 180 days after TCRalphabeta/CD19-depleted stem cell transplant. The source of these receptors is a female patient aged 2-10 years who had a stem cell transplant for congenital amegakaryocytic thrombocytopenia, so the T cells may come from the graft donor.

This clonotype showed up many times. V gene TRBV6-1 combines with J gene TRBJ1-3, with TRBD1 matching 10 bases. The germline V gene has CDR1 MNHNS and CDR2 SASEGT. V shed 7 bases and J 4 bases; nucleotides not matched to a gene: 4. The CDR3 has 14 amino acids. DNA for the CDR3: TGTGCCAGCATCGACAGGGGGCGAGGAAACACCATATATTTT. Translating it yields CASIDRGRGNTIYF.

There are a few counts of this clonotype. The chain employs TRBV7-9 and TRBJ1-2; no firm D call. This CDR3 has 14 amino acids. The germline V and J ends were trimmed by 1 base and 8 bases, with 14 bases remaining between them. In germline, CDR1 is SEHNR, CDR2 FQNEAQ (reference sequence). This chain's CDR3 is CASSLGMTAKGYTF. The DNA for the CDR3 is TGTGCCAGCAGCTTAGGAATGACCGCGAAGGGCTACACCTTC.

The table lists this clonotype with many counts. The rearrangement links TRBV20-1 to TRBJ1-1; D not certain. With 4 bases removed from V and 1 base from J, the gap between germline ends came to 7 bases. The germline CDR1 and CDR2 sequences are DFQATT and SNEGSKA (reference sequence). The CDR3 loop spans 12 amino acids. CDR3 amino acids: CSANVRNTEAFF. The CDR3 nucleotides are TGCAGTGCTAACGTGCGGAACACTGAAGCTTTCTTT.

This clonotype appeared many times. The chain couples TRBV4-2 to TRBJ2-2, with a tentative D call TRBD1 (5 bases). V was shortened by 2 bases and J by 4 bases, with 8 bases between the two germline ends. Germline V gene lookup returns CDR1 LGHNA and CDR2 YNFKEQ. This CDR3 region has 14 residues. CDR3 sequence reads: CASSQSGFTGELFF. CDR3 coding DNA: TGTGCCAGCAGCCAATCAGGGTTCACCGGGGAGCTGTTTTTT.

This clonotype was counted ten times or more. The rearrangement joins TRBV27 to TRBJ2-3; D not resolved. Trimming removed 6 bases from V and 0 bases from J, with 7 bases in between. Germline lookup yields CDR1 MNHEY and CDR2 SMNVEV (reference sequence). This CDR3 has 13 residues. This chain's CDR3 is CASSRRSTDTQYF. CDR3 DNA sequence: TGTGCCAGCAGCAGGCGGAGCACAGATACGCAGTATTTT.

To note about this clonotype: This may come from a read error, since a much larger clone is one base off. V gene TRBV20-1 combines with J gene TRBJ2-7, with no clear D. The length of the CDR3 is 13 residues. In germline, CDR1 is DFQATT, CDR2 SNEGSKA (reference sequence). The V end was cut by 5 bases, the J end by 3 bases, with 14 bases between. CDR3 coding DNA: TGCAGTGCTGGACGTGCCGGCAGCTACGAGCAGTACTTC. Its protein product is CSAGRAGSYEQYF.

The sample holds many counts of this clonotype. The chain recombines TRBV29-1 with TRBJ2-3, with TRBD2 as a possible D gene (5 bases). The CDR3 has 12 amino acids. Trimming pared 2 bases from V and 5 bases from J, leaving 8 bases between. CDR1 is SQVTM, CDR2 ANQGSEA, per germline. The chain's CDR3 is CSVESRGDTQYF. CDR3 sequence (DNA): TGCAGCGTTGAATCCCGGGGAGATACGCAGTATTTT.

This clonotype was counted ten times or more. CDR3 sequence (DNA): TGTGCCAGCAGTGAATTAGGTCCGGCACAGGGGAGTAAGGCCAAAAACATTCAGTACTTC. It is translated as CASSELGPAQGSKAKNIQYF. V and J are TRBV25-1 and TRBJ2-4; 7 bases match TRBD1. CDR1 and CDR2 from the germline V gene are MGHDK and SYGVNS. The CDR3 is 20 residues long. V gave up 1 base and J gave up 1 base; unmatched junction bases: 16.

The table lists this clonotype with many counts. The chain couples TRBV11-3 to TRBJ2-1, with TRBD1 matching over 10 bases. The trim removed 5 bases at V and 7 bases at J, leaving 11 bases unmatched. Per the germline V gene, CDR1 is SGHNT and CDR2 is YENEEA. The CDR3 has 16 residues. CDR3 sequence: CASSPSRQGARNEQFF. CDR3 nucleotide sequence: TGTGCCAGCAGCCCCTCCCGACAGGGGGCGAGGAATGAGCAGTTCTTC.

This clonotype was observed at least ten times. This chain uses TRBV20-1 with TRBJ1-5, with unresolved D. With 1 base removed from V and 3 bases from J, the gap between germline ends came to 10 bases. Germline V CDR1 and CDR2: DFQATT, SNEGSKA (reference sequence). This CDR3 is built from 14 residues. The CDR3, as DNA: TGCAGTGCTAGAGCTGCCCCCTCCAATCAGCCCCAGCATTTT. Translating it yields CSARAAPSNQPQHF.

In its sample, this clonotype was seen many times. The rearrangement joins TRBV10-2 to TRBJ2-7; 7 positions agree with TRBD1. V was clipped by 6 bases and J by 0 bases; unmatched bases: 5. Germline V gene sequence: CDR1 WSHSY, CDR2 SAAADI. CDR3 length: 14 amino acids. Here the CDR3 reads CASRVRQGSYEQYF. CDR3 DNA: TGCGCCAGCAGGGTACGACAGGGCTCCTACGAGCAGTACTTC.

This clonotype has more than one count but fewer than ten. The V gene is TRBV5-6, the J gene TRBJ1-1; TRBD1 might be the D (5 bases). Trimming left V 1 base short and J 3 bases short, with 10 bases between. From germline, CDR1 is SGHDT and CDR2 YYEEEE. This CDR3 has 14 residues. CDR3 DNA: TGTGCCAGCAGCTTGACAGGACACCACACTGAAGCTTTCTTT. Protein sequence: CASSLTGHHTEAFF. The variable domain in full, with the rest retrieved from reference TRBV5-6 and TRBJ1-1, is DAGVTQSPTHLIKTRGQQVTLRCSPKSGHDTVSWYQQALGQGPQFIFQYYEEEERQRGNFPDRFSGHQFPNYSSELNVNALLLGDSALYLCASSLTGHHTEAFFGQGTRLTVV.

The chain couples TRBV7-6 to TRBJ2-5; possible D gene TRBD2, 5 bases. V was cut by 6 bases and J by 5 bases, with 10 bases left in between. This CDR3 comprises 12 residues. CDR1 SGHVS and CDR2 FNYEAQ come from the germline V gene. CDR3 DNA sequence: TGTGCCAGCAGTCGACTATCGGAGACCCAGTACTTC. Translation gives CASSRLSETQYF.

The rearrangement joins TRBV30 to TRBJ2-2; 7 bases are a match to TRBD1. The J segment lost 3 bases and the V segment lost 3 bases, leaving 13 bases of the junction unmatched. The CDR3 sequence is 17 residues long. Germline CDR1 and CDR2: GTSNPN and SVGIG (reference sequence). The CDR3 here is CAWRENRGPIHTGELFF. DNA of the CDR3: TGTGCCTGGAGAGAAAACAGGGGCCCAATCCACACCGGGGAGCTGTTTTTT.

This clonotype was seen repeatedly, ten times or more. The V call is TRBV9, the J call TRBJ2-3; D call uncertain. Trimming removed 3 bases at V and 2 bases at J, with 1 base between. This CDR3 is 11 amino acids long. From germline, CDR1 is SGDLS and CDR2 YYNGEE. The CDR3 region is CASSATDTQYF. In DNA, the CDR3 is TGTGCCAGCAGCGCCACAGATACGCAGTATTTT.

This clonotype was seen repeatedly, ten times or more. The chain couples TRBV29-1 to TRBJ2-6; no clear D gene. From germline, CDR1 is SQVTM and CDR2 ANQGSEA. The CDR3 extends over 13 amino acids. V was pared by 3 bases and J by 0 bases, with 3 bases between. The chain's CDR3 is CSVDSSGANVLTF. DNA of the CDR3: TGCAGCGTTGACAGCTCTGGGGCCAACGTCCTGACTTTC.

This clonotype was counted ten times or more. The chain combines TRBV5-1 with TRBJ2-7, with 7 bases lining up with TRBD2. Per the germline V gene, CDR1 is SGHRS and CDR2 is YFSETQ. The CDR3 contains 15 residues. V was clipped by 0 bases and J by 11 bases; unmatched bases: 14. DNA of the CDR3: TGCGCCAGCAGCTTGGCGTCTAGCGGTTACGAGCATAAGTACTTC. Encoded protein: CASSLASSGYEHKYF.

CDR3: CASSQMTSGGSDTQYF. In DNA form, the CDR3 reads TGTGCCAGCAGTCAGATGACTAGCGGGGGGTCAGATACGCAGTATTTT. This chain uses TRBV4-2 with TRBJ2-3; 13 positions agree with TRBD2. The CDR3 extends over 16 amino acids. Germline-derived CDR1 and CDR2 are LGHNA and YNFKEQ. J gave up 4 bases and V 6 bases, and 7 bases lay outside the gene matches.

In its sample, this clonotype was seen a few times. The chain combines TRBV20-1 with TRBJ2-1, with 9 nucleotides matching TRBD2. Germline CDR1 DFQATT, CDR2 SNEGSKA (reference sequence). Germline trimming cut 4 bases from V and 10 bases from J; bases unmatched to any gene: 11. The CDR3 contains 14 residues. The CDR3 loop is CSAKAPAAGGEQFF. The CDR3 DNA follows: TGCAGTGCTAAAGCTCCCGCAGCGGGAGGAGAGCAGTTCTTC.

This clonotype has a count of ten or more. The chain couples TRBV6-5 to TRBJ1-4; perhaps TRBD1 as D (5 bases). V was pared by 0 bases and J by 5 bases, with 10 bases between. The CDR3 totals 15 residues. Germline V gene lookup returns CDR1 MNHEY and CDR2 SVGAGI. The CDR3 sequence: CASSYSWGNNEKLFF. In nucleotides, the CDR3 is TGTGCCAGCAGTTACTCGTGGGGGAACAATGAAAAACTGTTTTTT.

This clonotype was counted a few times. An end of the junction differs from the germline gene, which may be a read error. The CDR3 DNA reads TGTGCCACCGGTGATTCCTCCAGGGGGAGTGGAAACACCATATATTTT. It specifies CATGDSSRGSGNTIYF. This chain joins TRBV24-1 and TRBJ1-3; 7 bases map to TRBD1. Germline V gives CDR1 KGHDR, CDR2 SFDVKD. The CDR3 is made up of 16 amino acids.

The chain joins TRBV20-1 to TRBJ2-3, with D perhaps given as TRBD1 or TRBD2 (7 bases each). Trimming removed 6 bases from V and 1 base from J, with 14 bases in between. The CDR3 contains 14 residues. Per the germline V gene, CDR1 is DFQATT and CDR2 is SNEGSKA (reference sequence). CDR3 DNA sequence: TGCAGTGCGACACAGGGGAGGGGCACAGATACGCAGTATTTT. Translating it yields CSATQGRGTDTQYF.

In its sample, this clonotype was seen a few times. The chain couples TRBV4-1 to TRBJ2-3, with unresolved D. The CDR3 spans 15 residues. Trimming cost V 0 bases and J 10 bases, with 17 bases left between them. Germline loops: CDR1 MGHRA, CDR2 YSYEKL. The CDR3 region has the DNA TGCGCCAGCAGCCAAGATCGAGGTATCTCTCGAGCGCAGTATTTT. Translation: CASSQDRGISRAQYF.

The chain uses TRBV28 and TRBJ1-4; D not resolved. Germline V gives CDR1 MDHEN, CDR2 SYDVKM. The CDR3 extends over 12 amino acids. V was trimmed by 2 bases and J by 6 bases, leaving 4 bases between them. The CDR3 nucleotides are TGTGCCAGCAGTTTAATGCATGAAAAACTGTTTTTT. Translated: CASSLMHEKLFF.

V and J are TRBV20-1 and TRBJ2-5, with a possible D match to TRBD1 (6 bases). Looked up from germline, CDR1 is DFQATT and CDR2 is SNEGSKA (reference sequence). V was pared by 6 bases and J by 5 bases, with 25 bases between. The CDR3 loop spans 16 amino acids. This CDR3 is CSAPRAHGQGLETQYF. CDR3 nucleotide sequence: TGCAGTGCCCCCCGGGCCCATGGGCAGGGGCTGGAGACCCAGTACTTC.